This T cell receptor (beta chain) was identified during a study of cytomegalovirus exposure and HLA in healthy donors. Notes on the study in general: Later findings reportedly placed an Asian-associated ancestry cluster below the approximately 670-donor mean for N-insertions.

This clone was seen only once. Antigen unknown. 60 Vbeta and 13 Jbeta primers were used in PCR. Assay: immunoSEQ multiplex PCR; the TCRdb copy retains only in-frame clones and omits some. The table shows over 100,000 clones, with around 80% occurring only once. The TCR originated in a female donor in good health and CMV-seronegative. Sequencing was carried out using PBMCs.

CDR3 coding DNA: TGTGCCAGCAGCGTGGACAGGGGGGAAGAGACCCAGTACTTC. Amino acids: CASSVDRGEETQYF. The V and J genes are TRBV2 and TRBJ2-5; 10 positions agree with TRBD1. Germline V gives CDR1 SNHLY, CDR2 FYNNEI. Trimming took 6 bases from V and 3 from J; bases not matched to a gene: 4. The CDR3 covers 14 residues. The variable domain in full, with the rest retrieved from reference TRBV2 and TRBJ2-5, is EPEVTQTPSHQVTQMGQEVILRCVPISNHLYFYWYRQILGQKVEFLVSFYNNEISEKSEIFDDQFSVERPDGSNFTLKIRSTKLEDSAMYFCASSVDRGEETQYFGPGTRLLVL.